This TCR beta chain emerged from a study of cytomegalovirus exposure and HLA in healthy donors. On this clone: The antigen is undetermined.

General observations from the study: An apparent linkage of common viral pathogens to several of the most significant clusters emerged in a later analysis.

Both 60 Vbeta primers and 13 Jbeta primers went into the PCR. Sequencing used immunoSEQ multiplex PCR; TCRdb keeps in-frame clones, though not all of them. Among 100,000 to 120,000 clones listed, about 16% were seen once. The CDR3 totals 15 residues. With V trimmed by 5 bases and J by 5 bases, 7 bases remained unmatched. Germline values: CDR1 SEHNR, CDR2 FQNEAQ (reference sequence). The V and J genes are TRBV7-9 and TRBJ2-1; 9 bases match TRBD2. Source material: PBMCs. The TCR originated in a female donor in good health and CMV-seronegative. CDR3 region: CASSLVAGDDNEQFF. The CDR3 region has the DNA TGTGCCAGCAGCCTAGTAGCGGGAGACGACAATGAGCAGTTCTTC.